Listed below are T cell receptor beta chains from one sample, sequenced in a study of cytomegalovirus exposure and HLA in healthy donors. Clones were read by immunoSEQ multiplex PCR, and TCRdb kept only the in-frame ones, dropping some. The repertoire includes 95,000 to 110,000 clones, roughly 82% of them detected once, and roughly 3% sits in the top ten. The sample consisted of PBMCs. All receptors come from a man in his thirties or forties in good health and CMV-seropositive. Both conserved end residues are part of each CDR3. D genes are given only for firm matches. Part of the rows lack a size; the others show once, few, many or a class for expanded clones.

size	V	J	D	CDR3	DNA
NA	TRBV5-1	TRBJ2-5	TRBD2	CASSLELAGTSSQETQYF	TGCGCCAGCAGCTTGGAACTAGCGGGGACTAGTTCCCAAGAGACCCAGTACTTC
NA	TRBV5-1	TRBJ1-1	TRBD1	CASSQQGPNTEAFF	TGCGCCAGCAGCCAACAGGGGCCTAACACTGAAGCTTTCTTT
NA	TRBV30	TRBJ1-4	NA	CAWSIRRRDEKLFF	TGTGCCTGGAGTATCAGGAGGCGGGATGAAAAACTGTTTTTT
NA	TRBV6-6	TRBJ2-7	NA	CASGGQSYEQYF	TGTGCCAGCGGCGGACAGTCCTACGAGCAGTACTTC
NA	TRBV11-1	TRBJ2-1	NA	CASSLGGGAFGEQFF	TGTGCCAGCAGCTTAGGTGGGGGGGCCTTCGGTGAGCAGTTCTTC
NA	TRBV5-4	TRBJ2-2	TRBD1	CASSPQFGTGVSIGELFF	TGTGCCAGCAGCCCCCAGTTCGGGACAGGGGTCAGCATCGGGGAGCTGTTTTTT
NA	TRBV30	TRBJ1-5	NA	CAWSATVSNQPQHF	TGTGCCTGGAGTGCGACTGTTAGCAATCAGCCCCAGCATTTT
NA	TRBV30	TRBJ1-2	NA	CAWISPGSNYGYTF	TGTGCCTGGATATCTCCAGGGTCGAACTATGGCTACACCTTC
NA	TRBV2	TRBJ1-4	NA	CASGGQSYEKLFF	TGTGCCAGCGGTGGACAGAGTTATGAAAAACTGTTTTTT
NA	TRBV5-4	TRBJ2-7	NA	CASSLAGPSYEQYF	TGTGCCAGCAGCTTGGCAGGGCCATCCTACGAGCAGTACTTC
NA	TRBV7-9	TRBJ1-1	NA	CSSSFEPRAGKNTEAFF	TGTTCCAGCAGCTTTGAACCCCGGGCAGGGAAGAACACTGAAGCTTTCTTT
few	TRBV9	TRBJ1-1	NA	CASSSRQTSSTEAFF	TGTGCCAGCAGCTCCCGACAGACCTCCTCCACTGAAGCTTTCTTT